The rows below give T cell receptor beta chains drawn from one sample of a study of blood T cell repertoires in COVID-19. The data were produced by immunoSEQ multiplex PCR, yet TCRdb's version contains in-frame clones alone and is incomplete. The sample includes approximately 170,000 clones, 70% to 80% seen only once; the top ten take around a fifth. The sequenced sample consisted of PBMCs or T cells enriched from blood (not recorded which). These receptors were collected from a woman in her seventies in a cohort exposed to, infected with or recovered from COVID-19 (not recorded which). The CDR3 runs from the conserved cysteine through the conserved F or W. Fields, in order: clone size, V gene, CDR3 protein. Clone size is shown for a subset of rows, as once, few, many or a class of expanded clone.

abundance: -; v_gene: TRBV29-1; CDR3aa: CSVRTGDRTDTQYF
abundance: -; v_gene: TRBV5-5; CDR3aa: CASSFQYGNTGELFF
abundance: -; v_gene: TRBV9; CDR3aa: CASSVTQGRGQDNEQFF
abundance: -; v_gene: TRBV12-5; CDR3aa: CASGLVPGNYGYTF
abundance: few; v_gene: TRBV5-1; CDR3aa: CASSLEAGYGNTIYF
abundance: -; v_gene: TRBV7-2; CDR3aa: CASSLEYSQPQHF
abundance: -; v_gene: TRBV18; CDR3aa: CASSPGVEDGYTF
abundance: -; v_gene: TRBV19; CDR3aa: CASSTLATTGELFF
abundance: -; v_gene: TRBV10-2; CDR3aa: CASRRGAASGFYEQYF
abundance: -; v_gene: TRBV19; CDR3aa: CASNPGGLAHASNRKQFF
abundance: -; v_gene: TRBV19; CDR3aa: CASKPQGLMNTEAFF
abundance: -; v_gene: TRBV3-1/TRBV3-2; CDR3aa: CASSQSAYEQYF
abundance: -; v_gene: TRBV5-6; CDR3aa: CASSFPRGYTGELFF
abundance: -; v_gene: TRBV5-1; CDR3aa: CASSTLAGGTDNEQFF
abundance: -; v_gene: TRBV3-1/TRBV3-2; CDR3aa: CASSQAQETQYF
abundance: -; v_gene: TRBV28; CDR3aa: CASSLVHSGANVLTF
abundance: -; v_gene: TRBV6-4; CDR3aa: CASSDVPGGLAYEQYF
abundance: few; v_gene: TRBV2; CDR3aa: CASRGIRGLSEKLFF
abundance: once; v_gene: TRBV19; CDR3aa: CASKTPGDSNQPQHF
abundance: -; v_gene: TRBV28; CDR3aa: CASSLGQSNEKLFF
abundance: -; v_gene: TRBV5-4; CDR3aa: CASSLSGALYNEQFF
abundance: -; v_gene: TRBV3-1/TRBV3-2; CDR3aa: CASSQTVQGKTQYF
abundance: few; v_gene: TRBV18; CDR3aa: CASSLNRVANTEAFF
abundance: -; v_gene: TRBV4-3; CDR3aa: CASSQGQGMGSPLHF
abundance: -; v_gene: TRBV2; CDR3aa: CAGYAERGEKLFF
abundance: few; v_gene: TRBV27; CDR3aa: CASGLPRRYSYEQYF
abundance: few; v_gene: TRBV7-3; CDR3aa: CASSKTSGSWETQYF
abundance: -; v_gene: TRBV24-1; CDR3aa: CATSDPGTGPGGYTF
abundance: -; v_gene: TRBV10-1; CDR3aa: CASSEQGRGNTIYF
abundance: once; v_gene: TRBV7-3; CDR3aa: CASSLWAVNEKLFF
abundance: once; v_gene: TRBV29-1; CDR3aa: CSAPSTGEYGYTF
abundance: -; v_gene: TRBV7-9; CDR3aa: CASSPGLAGVRKTQYF
abundance: -; v_gene: TRBV12-3/TRBV12-4; CDR3aa: CASSFRTNYGYTF
abundance: -; v_gene: TRBV19; CDR3aa: CASSLGLDGYTF
abundance: -; v_gene: TRBV15; CDR3aa: CATSRDGVSSGNTIYF
abundance: -; v_gene: TRBV11-2; CDR3aa: CASSPTLGQGAAEAFF
abundance: -; v_gene: TRBV7-3; CDR3aa: CASSLLAGAAPEQFF
abundance: -; v_gene: TRBV7-9; CDR3aa: CASSLSGRKFF
abundance: -; v_gene: TRBV5-1; CDR3aa: CASSVAGTGGPNEQFF
abundance: -; v_gene: TRBV6-5; CDR3aa: CASSGTGGYNEQFF
abundance: -; v_gene: TRBV3-1/TRBV3-2; CDR3aa: CASSPKSPLAGGPREQFF
abundance: -; v_gene: TRBV28; CDR3aa: CASSPGQFQETQYF
abundance: -; v_gene: TRBV2; CDR3aa: CASSEQGQGTEKLFF
abundance: -; v_gene: TRBV3-1/TRBV3-2; CDR3aa: CASAGGPQETQYF
abundance: -; v_gene: TRBV2; CDR3aa: CASSGNQLGEKLFF
abundance: few; v_gene: TRBV5-1; CDR3aa: CASSEVAGEEQFF
abundance: -; v_gene: TRBV28; CDR3aa: CASTYQGRKYTEAFF
abundance: -; v_gene: TRBV28; CDR3aa: CASRTDPYNEQFF
abundance: -; v_gene: TRBV28; CDR3aa: CASSPGSGVFYGYTF
abundance: -; v_gene: TRBV6-1; CDR3aa: CASSERMALRTDTQYF
abundance: once; v_gene: TRBV5-1; CDR3aa: CASSSRQGYNEQFF
abundance: once; v_gene: TRBV2; CDR3aa: CASSGARGAGNIQYF
abundance: -; v_gene: TRBV19; CDR3aa: CASSLSSGTGELFF
abundance: -; v_gene: TRBV5-1; CDR3aa: CASSNGQGAYEQYF
abundance: -; v_gene: TRBV6-5; CDR3aa: CASTPPGNTIYF
abundance: -; v_gene: TRBV9; CDR3aa: CASSAKTSYNEQFF
abundance: -; v_gene: TRBV18; CDR3aa: CASSPPGLAGFGEQFF
abundance: -; v_gene: TRBV11-3; CDR3aa: CASSLFRGKNEQYF
abundance: -; v_gene: TRBV28; CDR3aa: CASSPDRGYLNTEAFF
abundance: -; v_gene: TRBV12-3/TRBV12-4; CDR3aa: CASTPTGVSGYTF